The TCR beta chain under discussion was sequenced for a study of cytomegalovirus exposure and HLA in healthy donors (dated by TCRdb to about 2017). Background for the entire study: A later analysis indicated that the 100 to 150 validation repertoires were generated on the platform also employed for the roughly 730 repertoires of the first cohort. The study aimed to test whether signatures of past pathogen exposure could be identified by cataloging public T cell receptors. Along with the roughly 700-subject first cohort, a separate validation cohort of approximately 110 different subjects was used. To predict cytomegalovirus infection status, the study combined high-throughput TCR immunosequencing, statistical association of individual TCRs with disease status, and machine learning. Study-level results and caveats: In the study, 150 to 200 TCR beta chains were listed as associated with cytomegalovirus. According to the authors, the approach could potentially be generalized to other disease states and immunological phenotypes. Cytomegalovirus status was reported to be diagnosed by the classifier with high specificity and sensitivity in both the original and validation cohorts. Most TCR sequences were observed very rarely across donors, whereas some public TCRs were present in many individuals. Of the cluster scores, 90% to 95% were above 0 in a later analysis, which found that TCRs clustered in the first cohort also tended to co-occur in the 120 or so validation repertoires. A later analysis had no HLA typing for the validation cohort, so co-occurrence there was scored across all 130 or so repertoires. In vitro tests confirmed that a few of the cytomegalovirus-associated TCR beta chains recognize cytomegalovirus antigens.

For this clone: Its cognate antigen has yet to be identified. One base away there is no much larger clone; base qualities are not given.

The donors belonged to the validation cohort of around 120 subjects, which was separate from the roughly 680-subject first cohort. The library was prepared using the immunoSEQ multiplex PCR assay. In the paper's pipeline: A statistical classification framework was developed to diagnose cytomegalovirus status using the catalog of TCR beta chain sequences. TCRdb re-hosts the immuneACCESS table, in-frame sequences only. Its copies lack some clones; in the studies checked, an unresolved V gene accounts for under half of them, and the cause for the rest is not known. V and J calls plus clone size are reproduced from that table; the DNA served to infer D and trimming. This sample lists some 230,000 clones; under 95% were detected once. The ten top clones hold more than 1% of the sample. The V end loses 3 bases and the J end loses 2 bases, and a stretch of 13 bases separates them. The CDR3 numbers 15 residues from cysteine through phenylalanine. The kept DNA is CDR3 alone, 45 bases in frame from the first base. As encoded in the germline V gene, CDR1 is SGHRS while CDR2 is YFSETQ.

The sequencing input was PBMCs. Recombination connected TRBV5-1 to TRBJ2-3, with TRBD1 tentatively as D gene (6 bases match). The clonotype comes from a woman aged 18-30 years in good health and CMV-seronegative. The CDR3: CASSYRTATTDTQYF. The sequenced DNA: TGCGCCAGCAGCTACCGGACAGCCACCACAGATACGCAGTATTTT.